Listed here is a single T cell receptor (beta chain). Its antigen remains unknown. The data were taken from a study of Ad26.COV2.S vaccination and SARS-CoV-2 variants. Findings and caveats of the study: Comparable non-spike TCR breadth was observed in vaccine and placebo recipients. Reportedly, spike-specific CD8+ and CD4+ T cell responses achieved substantial breadth once vaccination had taken place. Compared with placebo recipients, vaccine recipients had higher spike-specific TCR breadth.

There are 13 residues in the CDR3. The germline V gene encodes CDR1 PRHDT and CDR2 FYEKMQ (reference sequence). The V end was cut by 11 bases, the J end by 4 bases, with 17 bases between. Some clones are missing from TCRdb's copy, which holds only in-frame ones; the method was immunoSEQ multiplex PCR. Of roughly 330,000 clones listed, roughly 90% are singletons. Treatment reported: roughly 18 received Ad26.COV2.S at low or high dose, single or two shots; 5 received placebo; per-sample allocation not given. Sampling was done on day 63 after the first vaccine or placebo injection. The donor was a Boston adult aged 18-55 years.

This chain links TRBV13 with TRBJ1-1; D perhaps matches TRBD1 (5 bases). The sequence was obtained from a person aged 18-60 years who received the Ad26.COV2.S COVID-19 vaccine or a placebo. Sequenced material: peripheral blood, taken in a trial of Ad26.COV2.S vaccine versus placebo. This CDR3 reads CAGSEGPGTEAFF. The CDR3 nucleotides read TGTGCCGGGTCCGAGGGGCCGGGCACTGAAGCTTTCTTT.